The 7 T cell receptor beta chains presented below share a single source sample, sequenced in a study of T cell responses to AZD1222 COVID-19 vaccine. The repertoire was sequenced with immunoSEQ multiplex PCR; TCRdb's copy has only in-frame clones and lacks some. The sample lists roughly 150,000 clones, roughly 90% seen once, with under 2.5% in the top ten. The material sequenced was peripheral blood, taken on day 0 of AZD1222 vaccination. These receptors originate from an adult in good health.

The CDR3 DNA is TGTGCCAGCAGCTTAGGGGGCCAGGCTGAAGCTTTCTTT. Amino acids: CASSLGGQAEAFF. The rearrangement uses TRBV5-5 and TRBJ1-1, with 7 bases fitting TRBD1. J was trimmed by 6 bases and V by 2 bases; bases with no gene match: 4. Per the germline V gene, CDR1 is SGHKS and CDR2 is YYEKEE (reference sequence). This CDR3 is built from 13 residues.

The chain is built from TRBV4-3 and TRBJ1-1, with no clear D. This CDR3 comprises 14 residues. The V and J ends lost 1 base and 1 base respectively, with 7 bases between them. Germline lookup yields CDR1 LGHNA and CDR2 YSLEER. CDR3 loop: CASSQGHRNTEAFF. The CDR3 nucleotides are TGCGCCAGCAGCCAAGGACACAGGAACACTGAAGCTTTCTTT.

V usage is TRBV24-1 and J usage is TRBJ2-3, with D possibly TRBD1 on 6 matching bases. The CDR3 contains 16 residues. Germline V gene lookup returns CDR1 KGHDR and CDR2 SFDVKD. Trimming stripped 4 bases from V and 0 bases from J, with 13 bases between. CDR3 DNA: TGTGCCACCAGTGAGGGGACACGAAAGAGCACAGATACGCAGTATTTT. It codes for CATSEGTRKSTDTQYF.

This chain uses TRBV3-1 (or the pseudogene TRBV3-2) with TRBJ1-1; 11 bases fit TRBD1. CDR3 length: 14 residues. V was pared by 4 bases and J by 4 bases, with 2 bases of the junction left unmatched. The germline V gene has CDR1 LGHDT and CDR2 YNNKEL (reference sequence). DNA of the CDR3: TGTGCCAGCAGCCGCGGGACAGGGGGCACTGAAGCTTTCTTT. Protein: CASSRGTGGTEAFF.

The chain couples TRBV5-1 to TRBJ2-1; D may correspond to TRBD1 or TRBD2 (5 bases each). The ends were cut back, 4 bases at V and 1 base at J, with 12 bases in the middle. The CDR3 runs 15 residues. Germline V gives CDR1 SGHRS, CDR2 YFSETQ. The CDR3 sequence is CASSAEGSSYNEQFF. The CDR3 region has the DNA TGCGCCAGCAGCGCCGAGGGGTCGTCCTACAATGAGCAGTTCTTC.

The CDR3 reads CATHSSSGNTIYF. CDR3 DNA sequence: TGTGCCACCCATAGTTCCTCTGGAAACACCATATATTTT. The chain employs TRBV2 and TRBJ1-3, with no clear D. Trimming cost V 10 bases and J 0 bases, with 10 bases left between them. The CDR3 length is 13 residues. CDR1 and CDR2 (germline): SNHLY, FYNNEI.

The CDR3 loop is CASSWFTDRDPGYTF. The CDR3, as DNA: TGTGCCAGCAGCTGGTTCACTGACAGGGATCCTGGCTACACCTTC. The chain couples TRBV7-9 to TRBJ1-2; TRBD1 matches 7 bases. CDR1 and CDR2 from the germline V gene are SEHNR and FQNEAQ (reference sequence). V gave up 4 bases and J gave up 7 bases; unmatched junction bases: 12. This CDR3 has 15 residues.